Listed below are T cell receptor beta chains from one sample, sequenced in a study of beta chain features in type 1 diabetes. Some clones are missing from TCRdb's copy, which holds only in-frame ones; the method was immunoSEQ multiplex PCR. In the table there are nearly 350,000 clones, less than 10% of which are singletons. The sample consisted of central memory CD4+ T cells from blood. Source of these receptors: a young woman in good health. Each CDR3 is given with its conserved first and last residue. A D gene is named only where the DNA matches it firmly. Clone size is shown for a subset of rows, as once, few, many or a class of expanded clone.

D: .; J: TRBJ2-3; size: .; V: TRBV29-1; CDR3: CSVNRDTTDTQYF; DNA: TGCAGCGTGAACCGGGACACCACAGATACGCAGTATTTT
D: .; J: TRBJ1-1; size: .; V: TRBV18; CDR3: CASSPAGMGTEAFF; DNA: TGTGCCAGCTCACCAGCAGGGATGGGCACTGAAGCTTTCTTT
D: TRBD2; J: TRBJ2-2; size: many; V: TRBV2; CDR3: CASSGTSGELFF; DNA: TGTGCCAGCAGCGGGACTAGCGGGGAGCTGTTTTTT
D: .; J: TRBJ1-5; size: few; V: TRBV15; CDR3: CATSRGLQGNQPQHF; DNA: TGTGCCACCAGCAGAGGGCTACAGGGAAATCAGCCCCAGCATTTT
D: .; J: TRBJ1-1; size: .; V: TRBV2; CDR3: CASSKQGNTEAFF; DNA: TGTGCCAGCAGTAAACAGGGGAACACTGAAGCTTTCTTT
D: .; J: TRBJ2-5; size: .; V: TRBV7-2; CDR3: CASREQETQYF; DNA: TGTGCCAGCAGGGAGCAAGAGACCCAGTACTTC
D: .; J: TRBJ2-2; size: few; V: TRBV4-1; CDR3: CASSQERGVTGELFF; DNA: TGCGCCAGCAGCCAAGAGCGAGGGGTCACCGGGGAGCTGTTTTTT
D: .; J: TRBJ2-7; size: .; V: TRBV29-1; CDR3: CSVGRDSGTYEQYF; DNA: TGCAGCGTCGGGAGGGACAGCGGAACCTACGAGCAGTACTTC
D: .; J: TRBJ2-1; size: few; V: TRBV11-3; CDR3: CASATGTYNEQFF; DNA: TGTGCCAGCGCCACCGGGACATACAATGAGCAGTTCTTC
D: .; J: TRBJ2-6; size: .; V: TRBV18; CDR3: CASSPGNSGANVLTF; DNA: TGTGCCAGCTCACCTGGGAACTCTGGGGCCAACGTCCTGACTTTC
D: .; J: TRBJ2-7; size: .; V: TRBV5-1; CDR3: CASSLFTGYEQYF; DNA: TGCGCCAGCAGCTTGTTTACCGGCTACGAGCAGTACTTC
D: .; J: TRBJ2-7; size: .; V: TRBV5-1; CDR3: CASSLDPATSSYEQYF; DNA: TGCGCCAGCAGCTTGGATCCAGCAACGAGCTCCTACGAGCAGTACTTC
D: .; J: TRBJ2-7; size: few; V: TRBV7-2; CDR3: CASSLAQGPPSYEQYF; DNA: TGTGCCAGCAGCTTAGCGCAGGGCCCTCCATCCTACGAGCAGTACTTC
D: .; J: TRBJ2-7; size: few; V: TRBV27; CDR3: CASSVSLGTYEQYF; DNA: TGTGCCAGCAGTGTCTCACTTGGGACCTACGAGCAGTACTTC
D: .; J: TRBJ1-5; size: .; V: TRBV27; CDR3: CASSLAGDGRNQPQHF; DNA: TGTGCCAGCAGTTTGGCGGGGGATGGCCGCAATCAGCCCCAGCATTTT
D: .; J: TRBJ1-2; size: few; V: TRBV2; CDR3: CASSVMGPAGGYTF; DNA: TGTGCCAGCAGTGTCATGGGACCGGCGGGTGGCTACACCTTC
D: .; J: TRBJ2-5; size: .; V: TRBV7-2; CDR3: CASGRMVRETQYF; DNA: TGTGCCAGCGGGCGGATGGTAAGGGAGACCCAGTACTTC
D: TRBD2; J: TRBJ2-5; size: .; V: TRBV11-2; CDR3: CASSLPGLAGETQYF; DNA: TGTGCCAGCAGCTTGCCGGGACTAGCGGGAGAGACCCAGTACTTC
D: .; J: TRBJ2-7; size: many; V: TRBV11-2; CDR3: CASSLDNRQRDEQYF; DNA: TGTGCCAGCAGCTTAGATAATCGGCAAAGGGACGAGCAGTACTTC
D: .; J: TRBJ2-3; size: .; V: TRBV5-4; CDR3: CASSLSGGTQYF; DNA: TGTGCCAGCAGCTTGAGTGGGGGTACGCAGTATTTT
D: .; J: TRBJ1-4; size: many; V: TRBV15; CDR3: CATRRNLGGREKLFF; DNA: TGTGCCACCCGTAGAAATCTGGGGGGTCGGGAAAAACTGTTTTTT
D: .; J: TRBJ2-3; size: .; V: TRBV7-2; CDR3: CASSLRTLGTDTQYF; DNA: TGTGCCAGCAGCTTACGGACATTAGGGACAGATACGCAGTATTTT
D: .; J: TRBJ2-7; size: .; V: TRBV7-2; CDR3: CASSLNPSSYEQYF; DNA: TGTGCCAGCAGCTTAAATCCGAGCTCCTACGAGCAGTACTTC
D: .; J: TRBJ1-1; size: .; V: TRBV6-6; CDR3: CASSYSTQGGTEAFF; DNA: TGTGCCAGCAGTTACTCGACACAGGGCGGCACTGAAGCTTTCTTT
D: .; J: TRBJ1-2; size: few; V: TRBV5-6; CDR3: CASTRPTAPGYTF; DNA: TGTGCCAGCACCAGGCCCACGGCGCCTGGCTACACCTTC
D: .; J: TRBJ2-3; size: .; V: TRBV7-7; CDR3: CASGDRFTQYF; DNA: TGTGCTAGCGGCGACAGGTTTACGCAGTATTTT
D: TRBD1; J: TRBJ1-4; size: few; V: TRBV11-2; CDR3: CASSSNRGPNEKLFF; DNA: TGTGCCAGCAGCTCGAACAGGGGGCCTAATGAAAAACTGTTTTTT
D: .; J: TRBJ2-7; size: few; V: TRBV6-1; CDR3: CASSEDRDSYEQYF; DNA: TGTGCCAGCAGTGAAGACAGGGACTCCTACGAGCAGTACTTC
D: TRBD1; J: TRBJ1-2; size: .; V: TRBV27; CDR3: CASSRHRASGTGIDYGYTF; DNA: TGTGCCAGCAGCCGCCATCGAGCCTCCGGGACAGGGATCGACTATGGCTACACCTTC
D: .; J: TRBJ2-7; size: few; V: TRBV14; CDR3: CASSQGDWWERYEQYF; DNA: TGTGCCAGCAGCCAAGGGGATTGGTGGGAGCGGTACGAGCAGTACTTC
D: .; J: TRBJ2-7; size: many; V: TRBV5-1; CDR3: CASSQLYGPYEQYF; DNA: TGCGCCAGCAGCCAACTATACGGCCCCTACGAGCAGTACTTC
D: TRBD2; J: TRBJ2-2; size: .; V: TRBV5-1; CDR3: CASSISGSPGELFF; DNA: TGCGCCAGCAGCATTAGCGGGAGCCCCGGGGAGCTGTTTTTT
D: .; J: TRBJ2-3; size: few; V: TRBV27; CDR3: CASSSRTRGVIDTQYF; DNA: TGTGCCAGCAGTTCCAGAACTAGGGGGGTCATAGATACGCAGTATTTT
D: .; J: TRBJ2-7; size: few; V: TRBV6-1; CDR3: CASSETQISYEQYF; DNA: TGTGCCAGCAGTGAAACTCAGATATCCTACGAGCAGTACTTC
D: TRBD2; J: TRBJ2-1; size: .; V: TRBV7-8; CDR3: CASRREGRYNEQFF; DNA: TGTGCCAGCAGGCGGGAGGGCCGGTACAATGAGCAGTTCTTC